This T cell receptor beta chain was captured by sequencing in a study of T cell changes during pregnancy in multiple sclerosis. Germline V lookup: CDR1 LGHNA, CDR2 YNFKEQ. Deletions cut 1 base from V and 11 bases from J, with 23 bases between. This CDR3 is 16 amino acids long. The table came from immunoSEQ multiplex PCR; TCRdb's copy has only in-frame clones and leaves some out. This sample yields roughly 83,000 clones, of which about 90% are seen a single time; 3.5% belongs to the top ten. The receptor was isolated from a female donor in good health, serving as a control in a pregnancy study. Some clones in this sample may be carry-over from other donors' samples. J is TRBJ2-5 and V is TRBV4-2; D perhaps matches TRBD1 (5 bases). Sequenced here: PBMCs, sampled in the first trimester of pregnancy. As DNA, the CDR3 is TGTGCCAGCAGCCAAGCCGGAACCGGACACGGTTTAGAGCAGTACTTC. Its translation: CASSQAGTGHGLEQYF.